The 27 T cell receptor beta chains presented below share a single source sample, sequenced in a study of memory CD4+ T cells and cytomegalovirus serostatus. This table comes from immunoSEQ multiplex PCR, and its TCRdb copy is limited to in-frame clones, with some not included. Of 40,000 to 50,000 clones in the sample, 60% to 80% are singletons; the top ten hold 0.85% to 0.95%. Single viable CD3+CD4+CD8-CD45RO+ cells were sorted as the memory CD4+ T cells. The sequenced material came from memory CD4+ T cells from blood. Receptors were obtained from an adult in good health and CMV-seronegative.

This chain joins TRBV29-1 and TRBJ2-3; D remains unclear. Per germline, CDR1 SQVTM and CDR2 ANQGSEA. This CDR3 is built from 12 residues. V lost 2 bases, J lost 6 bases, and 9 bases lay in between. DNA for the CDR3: TGCAGCGTTGAATTAGCTCGGGATACGCAGTATTTT. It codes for CSVELARDTQYF.

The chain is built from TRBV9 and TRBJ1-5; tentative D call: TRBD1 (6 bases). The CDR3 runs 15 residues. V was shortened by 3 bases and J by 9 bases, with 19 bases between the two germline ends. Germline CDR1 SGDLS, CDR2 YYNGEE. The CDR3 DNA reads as TGTGCCAGCAGCGCACAGGGTTTGGAGGTCCGGCCCCAGCATTTT. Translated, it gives CASSAQGLEVRPQHF. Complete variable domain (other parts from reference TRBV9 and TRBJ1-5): DSGVTQTPKHLITATGQRVTLRCSPRSGDLSVYWYQQSLDQGLQFLIQYYNGEERAKGNILERFSAQQFPDLHSELNLSSLELGDSALYFCASSAQGLEVRPQHFGDGTRLSIL.

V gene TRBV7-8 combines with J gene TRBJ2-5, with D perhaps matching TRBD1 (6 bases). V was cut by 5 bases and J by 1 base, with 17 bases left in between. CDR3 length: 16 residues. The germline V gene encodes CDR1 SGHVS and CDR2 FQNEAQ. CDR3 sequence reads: CASSPTTGMGQETQYF. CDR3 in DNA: TGTGCCAGCAGCCCCACGACAGGAATGGGCCAAGAGACCCAGTACTTC.

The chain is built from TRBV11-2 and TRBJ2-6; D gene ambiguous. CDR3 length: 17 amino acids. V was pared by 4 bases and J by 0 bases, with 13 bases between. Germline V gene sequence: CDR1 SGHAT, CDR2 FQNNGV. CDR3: CASSYPGPSSGANVLTF. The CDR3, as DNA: TGTGCCAGCAGCTACCCTGGACCCTCCTCTGGGGCCAACGTCCTGACTTTC.

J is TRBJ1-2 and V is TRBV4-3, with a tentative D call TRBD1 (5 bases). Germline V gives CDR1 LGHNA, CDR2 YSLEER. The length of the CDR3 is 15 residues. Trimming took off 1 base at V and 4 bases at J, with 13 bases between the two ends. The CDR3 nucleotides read TGCGCCAGCAGCCAAGCTTTAGGGGAGTTCTATGGCTACACCTTC. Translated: CASSQALGEFYGYTF.

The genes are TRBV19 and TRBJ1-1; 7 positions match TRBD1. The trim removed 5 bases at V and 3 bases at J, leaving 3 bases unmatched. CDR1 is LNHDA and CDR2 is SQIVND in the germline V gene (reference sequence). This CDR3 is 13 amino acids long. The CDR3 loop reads CASSSTGDTEAFF. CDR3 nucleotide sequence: TGTGCCAGTAGTTCAACAGGGGACACTGAAGCTTTCTTT. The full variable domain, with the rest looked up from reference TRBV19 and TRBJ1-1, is DGGITQSPKYLFRKEGQNVTLSCEQNLNHDAMYWYRQDPGQGLRLIYYSQIVNDFQKGDIAEGYSVSREKKESFPLTVTSAQKNPTAFYLCASSSTGDTEAFFGQGTRLTVV.

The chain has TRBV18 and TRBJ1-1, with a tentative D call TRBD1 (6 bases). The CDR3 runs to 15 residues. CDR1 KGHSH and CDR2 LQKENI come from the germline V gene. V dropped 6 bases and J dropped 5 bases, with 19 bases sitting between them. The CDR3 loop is CASSQLRGDRTEAFF. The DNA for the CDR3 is TGTGCCAGCTCCCAACTGAGGGGGGATAGAACTGAAGCTTTCTTT.

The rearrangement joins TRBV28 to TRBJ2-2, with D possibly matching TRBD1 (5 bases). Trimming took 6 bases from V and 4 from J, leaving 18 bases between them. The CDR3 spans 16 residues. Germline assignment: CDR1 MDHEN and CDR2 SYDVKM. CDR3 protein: CASSPYRSGVTGELFF. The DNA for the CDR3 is TGTGCCAGCAGCCCTTACAGGTCTGGGGTCACCGGGGAGCTGTTTTTT.

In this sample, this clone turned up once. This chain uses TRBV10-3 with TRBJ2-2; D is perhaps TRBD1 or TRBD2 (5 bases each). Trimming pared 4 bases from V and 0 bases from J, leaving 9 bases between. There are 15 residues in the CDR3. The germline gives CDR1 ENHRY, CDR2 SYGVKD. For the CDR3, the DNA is TGTGCCATCAGTGTGTCGGGACCGAACACCGGGGAGCTGTTTTTT. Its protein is CAISVSGPNTGELFF.

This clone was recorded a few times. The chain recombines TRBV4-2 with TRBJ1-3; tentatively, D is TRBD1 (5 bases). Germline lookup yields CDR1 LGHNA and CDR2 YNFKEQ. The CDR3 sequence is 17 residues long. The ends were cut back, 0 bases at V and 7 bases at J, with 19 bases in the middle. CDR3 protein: CASSQEGRGPAGNTIYF. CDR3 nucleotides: TGTGCCAGCAGCCAAGAGGGGCGAGGGCCGGCGGGCAACACCATATATTTT.

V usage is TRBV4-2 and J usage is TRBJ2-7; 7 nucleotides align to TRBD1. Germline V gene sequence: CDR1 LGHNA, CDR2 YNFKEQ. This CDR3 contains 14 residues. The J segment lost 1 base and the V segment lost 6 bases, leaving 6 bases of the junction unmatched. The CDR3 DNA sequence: TGTGCCAGCAGAGCGGTGACAGGGTCCTACGAGCAGTACTTC. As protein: CASRAVTGSYEQYF.

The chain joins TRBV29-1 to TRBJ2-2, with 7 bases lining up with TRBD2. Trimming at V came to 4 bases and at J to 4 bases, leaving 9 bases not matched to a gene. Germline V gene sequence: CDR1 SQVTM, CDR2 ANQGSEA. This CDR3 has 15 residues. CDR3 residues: CSVVSSGLGTGELFF. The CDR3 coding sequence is TGCAGCGTTGTTTCTAGCGGCTTGGGCACCGGGGAGCTGTTTTTT.

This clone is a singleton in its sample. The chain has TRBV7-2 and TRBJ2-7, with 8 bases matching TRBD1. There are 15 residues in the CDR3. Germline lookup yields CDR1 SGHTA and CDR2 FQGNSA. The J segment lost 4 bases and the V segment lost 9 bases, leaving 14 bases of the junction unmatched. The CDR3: CASSPQGAVVYEQYF. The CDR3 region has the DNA TGTGCCAGTAGCCCCCAGGGGGCCGTAGTGTACGAGCAGTACTTC.

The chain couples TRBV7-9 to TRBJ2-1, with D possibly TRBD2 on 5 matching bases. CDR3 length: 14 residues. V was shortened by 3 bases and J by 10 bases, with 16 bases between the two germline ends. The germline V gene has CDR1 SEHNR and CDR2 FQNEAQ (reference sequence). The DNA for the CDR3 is TGTGCCAGCAGCTTGGCGGGCTTTTGGGAGGAGCAGTTCTTC. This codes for CASSLAGFWEEQFF.

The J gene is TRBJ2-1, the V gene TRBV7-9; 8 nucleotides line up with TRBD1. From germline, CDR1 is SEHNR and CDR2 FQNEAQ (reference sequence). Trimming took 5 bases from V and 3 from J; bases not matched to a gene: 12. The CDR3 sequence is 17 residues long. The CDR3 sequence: CASSPGGTGGFYNEQFF. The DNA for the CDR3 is TGTGCCAGCAGCCCCGGCGGGACAGGAGGGTTCTACAATGAGCAGTTCTTC.

The CDR3 region is CASTTRTANTEAFF. Written as DNA, the CDR3 is TGTGCCAGCACAACCAGGACGGCGAACACTGAAGCTTTCTTT. The chain couples TRBV7-9 to TRBJ1-1, with unresolved D. The CDR3 sequence is 14 residues long. The germline CDR1 and CDR2 sequences are SEHNR and FQNEAQ (reference sequence). V was shortened by 7 bases and J by 1 base, with 13 bases between the two germline ends.

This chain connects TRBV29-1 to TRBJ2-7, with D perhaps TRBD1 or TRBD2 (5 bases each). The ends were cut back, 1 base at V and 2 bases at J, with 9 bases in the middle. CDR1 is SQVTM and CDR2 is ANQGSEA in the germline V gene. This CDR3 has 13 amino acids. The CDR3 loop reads CSVEGGSPYEQYF. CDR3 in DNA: TGCAGCGTTGAAGGGGGGTCCCCCTACGAGCAGTACTTC.

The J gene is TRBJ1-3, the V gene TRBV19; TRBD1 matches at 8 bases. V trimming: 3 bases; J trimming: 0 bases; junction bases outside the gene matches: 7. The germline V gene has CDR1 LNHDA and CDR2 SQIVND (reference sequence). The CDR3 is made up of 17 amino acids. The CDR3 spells CASSIVGTGNSGNTIYF. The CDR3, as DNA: TGTGCCAGTAGTATTGTCGGGACAGGAAACTCTGGAAACACCATATATTTT.

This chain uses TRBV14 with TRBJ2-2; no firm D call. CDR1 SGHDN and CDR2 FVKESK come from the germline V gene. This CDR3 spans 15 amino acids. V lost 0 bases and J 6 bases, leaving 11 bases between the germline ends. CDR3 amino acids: CASSQDLGESGELFF. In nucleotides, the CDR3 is TGTGCCAGCAGCCAAGATCTTGGAGAGTCCGGGGAGCTGTTTTTT.

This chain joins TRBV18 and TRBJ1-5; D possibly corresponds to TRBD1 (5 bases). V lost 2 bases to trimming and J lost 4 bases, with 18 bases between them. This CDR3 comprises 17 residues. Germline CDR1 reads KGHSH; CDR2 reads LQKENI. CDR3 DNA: TGTGCCAGCTCACCATTTGAGGGGCCCCGGGGTAATCAGCCCCAGCATTTT. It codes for CASSPFEGPRGNQPQHF. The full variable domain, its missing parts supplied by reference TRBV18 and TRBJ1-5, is NAGVMQNPRHLVRRRGQEARLRCSPMKGHSHVYWYRQLPEEGLKFMVYLQKENIIDESGMPKERFSAEFPKEGPSILRIQQVVRGDSAAYFCASSPFEGPRGNQPQHFGDGTRLSIL.

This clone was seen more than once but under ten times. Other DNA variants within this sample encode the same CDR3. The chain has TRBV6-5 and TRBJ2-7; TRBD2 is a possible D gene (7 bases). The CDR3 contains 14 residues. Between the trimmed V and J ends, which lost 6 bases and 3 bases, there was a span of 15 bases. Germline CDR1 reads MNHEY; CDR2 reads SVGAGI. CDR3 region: CASSPQRGGYEQYF. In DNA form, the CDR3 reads TGTGCCAGCAGCCCTCAGAGGGGGGGCTACGAGCAGTACTTC.

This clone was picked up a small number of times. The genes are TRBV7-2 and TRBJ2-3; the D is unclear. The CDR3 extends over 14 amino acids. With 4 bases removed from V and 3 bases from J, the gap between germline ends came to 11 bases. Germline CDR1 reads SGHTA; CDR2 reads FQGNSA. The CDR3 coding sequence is TGTGCCAGCAGCTCATTTAGCCGGACAGATACGCAGTATTTT. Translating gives CASSSFSRTDTQYF.

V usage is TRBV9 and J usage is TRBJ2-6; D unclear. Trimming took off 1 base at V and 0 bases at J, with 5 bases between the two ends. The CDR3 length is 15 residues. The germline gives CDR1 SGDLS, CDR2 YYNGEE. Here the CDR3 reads CASSVWHSGANVLTF. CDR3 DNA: TGTGCCAGCAGCGTATGGCACTCTGGGGCCAACGTCCTGACTTTC.

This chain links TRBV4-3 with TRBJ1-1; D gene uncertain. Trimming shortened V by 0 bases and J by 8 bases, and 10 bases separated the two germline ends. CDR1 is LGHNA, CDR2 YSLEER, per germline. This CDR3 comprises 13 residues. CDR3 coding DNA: TGCGCCAGCAGCCAAGATGAAGGCAGGGAAGCTTTCTTT. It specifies CASSQDEGREAFF.

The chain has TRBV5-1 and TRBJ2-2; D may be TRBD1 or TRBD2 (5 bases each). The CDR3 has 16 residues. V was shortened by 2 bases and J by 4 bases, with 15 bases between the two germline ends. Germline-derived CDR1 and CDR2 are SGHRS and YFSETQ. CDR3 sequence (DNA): TGCGCCAGCAGCTTTGGGGCAGGGACGGGCACCGGGGAGCTGTTTTTT. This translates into CASSFGAGTGTGELFF.

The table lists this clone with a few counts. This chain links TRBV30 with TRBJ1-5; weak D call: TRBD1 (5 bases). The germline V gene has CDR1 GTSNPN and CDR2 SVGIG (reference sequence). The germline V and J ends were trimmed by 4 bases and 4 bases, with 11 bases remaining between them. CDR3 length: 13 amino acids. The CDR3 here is CAWKQDSNQPQHF. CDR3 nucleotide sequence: TGTGCCTGGAAACAGGATTCTAATCAGCCCCAGCATTTT.

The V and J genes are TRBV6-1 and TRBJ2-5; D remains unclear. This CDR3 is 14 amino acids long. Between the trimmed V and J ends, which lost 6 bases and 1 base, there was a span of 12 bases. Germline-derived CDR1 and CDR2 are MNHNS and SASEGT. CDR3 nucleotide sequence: TGTGCCAGCAGCCCTTCCCACAGCCAAGAGACCCAGTACTTC. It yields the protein CASSPSHSQETQYF.